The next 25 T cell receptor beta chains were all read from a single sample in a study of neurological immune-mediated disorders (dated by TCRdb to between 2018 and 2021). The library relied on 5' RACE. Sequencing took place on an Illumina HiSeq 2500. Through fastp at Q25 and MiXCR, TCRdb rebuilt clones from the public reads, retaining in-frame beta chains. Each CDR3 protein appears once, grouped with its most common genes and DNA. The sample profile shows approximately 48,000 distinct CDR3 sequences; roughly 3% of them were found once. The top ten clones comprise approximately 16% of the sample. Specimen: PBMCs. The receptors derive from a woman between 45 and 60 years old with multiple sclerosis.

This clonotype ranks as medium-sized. CDR3 in amino acids: CASSLGLAGAGELFF. CDR3 coding DNA: TGCGCCAGCAGCTTGGGACTAGCGGGAGCCGGGGAGCTGTTTTTT. V gene TRBV5-1 combines with J gene TRBJ2-2; 12 bases line up with TRBD2. This CDR3 is built from 15 residues. CDR1 is SGHRS and CDR2 is YFSETQ in the germline V gene. Trimming took 0 bases from V and 6 from J; bases not matched to a gene: 0.

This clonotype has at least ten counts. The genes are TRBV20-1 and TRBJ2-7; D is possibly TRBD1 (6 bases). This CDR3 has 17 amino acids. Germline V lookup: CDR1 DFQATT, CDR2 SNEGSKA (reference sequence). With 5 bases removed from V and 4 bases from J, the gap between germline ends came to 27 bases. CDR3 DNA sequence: TGCAGTGCTGGACCGAATGCGATCAGGGGAAATAGATACGAGCAGTACTTC. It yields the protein CSAGPNAIRGNRYEQYF.

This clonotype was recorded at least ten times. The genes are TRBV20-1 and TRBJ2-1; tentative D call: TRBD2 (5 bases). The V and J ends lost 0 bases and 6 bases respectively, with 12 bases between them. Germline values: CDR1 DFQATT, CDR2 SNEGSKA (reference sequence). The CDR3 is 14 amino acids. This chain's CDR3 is CSARDVSLANEQFF. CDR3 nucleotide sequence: TGCAGTGCTAGAGACGTTAGCCTAGCCAATGAGCAGTTCTTC.

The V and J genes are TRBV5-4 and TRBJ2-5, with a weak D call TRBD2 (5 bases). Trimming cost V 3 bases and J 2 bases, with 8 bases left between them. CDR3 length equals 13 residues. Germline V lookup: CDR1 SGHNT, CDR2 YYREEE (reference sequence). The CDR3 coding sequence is TGTGCCAGCAGCTCGGGCGGGCAAGAGACCCAGTACTTC. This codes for CASSSGGQETQYF. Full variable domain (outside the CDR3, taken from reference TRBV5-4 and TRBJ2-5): ETGVTQSPTHLIKTRGQQVTLRCSSQSGHNTVSWYQQALGQGPQFIFQYYREEENGRGNFPPRFSGLQFPNYSSELNVNALELDDSALYLCASSSGGQETQYFGPGTRLLVL.

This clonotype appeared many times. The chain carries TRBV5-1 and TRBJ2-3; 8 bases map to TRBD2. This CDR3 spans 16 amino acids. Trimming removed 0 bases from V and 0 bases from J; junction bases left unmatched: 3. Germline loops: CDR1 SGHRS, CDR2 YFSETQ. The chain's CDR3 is CASSLGSGGSTDTQYF. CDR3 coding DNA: TGCGCCAGCAGCTTGGGCAGCGGGGGAAGCACAGATACGCAGTATTTT.

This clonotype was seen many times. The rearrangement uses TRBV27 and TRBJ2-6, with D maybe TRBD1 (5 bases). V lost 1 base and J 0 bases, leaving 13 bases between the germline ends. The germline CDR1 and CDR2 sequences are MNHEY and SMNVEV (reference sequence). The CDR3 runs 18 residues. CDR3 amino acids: CASSLLGASVSGANVLTF. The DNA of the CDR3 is TGTGCCAGCAGTTTATTAGGGGCTTCCGTCTCTGGGGCCAACGTCCTGACTTTC.

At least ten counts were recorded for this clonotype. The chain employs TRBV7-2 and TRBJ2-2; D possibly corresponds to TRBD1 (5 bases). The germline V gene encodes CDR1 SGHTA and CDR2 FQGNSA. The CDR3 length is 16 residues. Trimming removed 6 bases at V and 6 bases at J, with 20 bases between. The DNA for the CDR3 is TGTGCCAGCAGATCGACAGCGACGCTGCTTTCCGGGGAGCTGTTTTTT. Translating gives CASRSTATLLSGELFF. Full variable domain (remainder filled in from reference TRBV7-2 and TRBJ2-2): GAGVSQSPSNKVTEKGKDVELRCDPISGHTALYWYRQSLGQGLEFLIYFQGNSAPDKSGLPSDRFSAERTGGSVSTLTIQRTQQEDSAVYLCASRSTATLLSGELFFGEGSRLTVL.

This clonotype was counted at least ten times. CDR3 in DNA: TGTGCCAGCAGTTTTACTAGCGGGATTTCGGATACGCAGTATTTT. It is translated as CASSFTSGISDTQYF. The chain employs TRBV6-5 and TRBJ2-3; 10 bases line up with TRBD2. The CDR3 extends over 15 amino acids. Unmatched junction bases numbered 7, after V lost 4 bases and J lost 6 bases. Per the germline V gene, CDR1 is MNHEY and CDR2 is SVGAGI.

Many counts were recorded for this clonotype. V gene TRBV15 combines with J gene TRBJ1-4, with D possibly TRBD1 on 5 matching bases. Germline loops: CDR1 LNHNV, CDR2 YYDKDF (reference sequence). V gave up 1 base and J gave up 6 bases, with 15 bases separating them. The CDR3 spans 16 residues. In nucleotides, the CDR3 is TGTGCCACCAGCAGAGGGGGTGCAGGGCGGGATGAAAAACTGTTTTTT. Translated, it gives CATSRGGAGRDEKLFF. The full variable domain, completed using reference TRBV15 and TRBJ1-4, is DAMVIQNPRYQVTQFGKPVTLSCSQTLNHNVMYWYQQKSSQAPKLLFHYYDKDFNNEADTPDNFQSRRPNTSFCFLDIRSPGLGDTAMYLCATSRGGAGRDEKLFFGSGTQLSVL.

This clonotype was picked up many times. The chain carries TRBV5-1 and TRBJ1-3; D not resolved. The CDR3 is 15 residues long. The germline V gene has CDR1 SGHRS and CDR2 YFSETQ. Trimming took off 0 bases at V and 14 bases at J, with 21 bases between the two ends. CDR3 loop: CASSLGRAGRADLYF. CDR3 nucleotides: TGCGCCAGCAGCTTGGGGAGGGCAGGACGAGCAGACTTATATTTT.

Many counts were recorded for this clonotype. The CDR3 DNA follows: TGTGCCAGCAGCCAGTTCGGCCGGGCCAGTCGCTCTGGGGCCAACGTCCTGACTTTC. It yields the protein CASSQFGRASRSGANVLTF. This rearrangement joins TRBV5-6 to TRBJ2-6; no definite D call. V was pared by 4 bases and J by 0 bases, with 20 bases between. This CDR3 region has 19 residues. CDR1 SGHDT and CDR2 YYEEEE come from the germline V gene. The full variable domain, rest sourced from reference TRBV5-6 and TRBJ2-6, is DAGVTQSPTHLIKTRGQQVTLRCSPKSGHDTVSWYQQALGQGPQFIFQYYEEEERQRGNFPDRFSGHQFPNYSSELNVNALLLGDSALYLCASSQFGRASRSGANVLTFGAGSRLTVL.

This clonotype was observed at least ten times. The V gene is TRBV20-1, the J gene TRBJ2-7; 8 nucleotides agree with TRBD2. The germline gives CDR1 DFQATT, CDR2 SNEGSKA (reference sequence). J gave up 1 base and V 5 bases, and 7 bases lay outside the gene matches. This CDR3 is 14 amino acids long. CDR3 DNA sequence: TGCAGTGCTCGGTCGGGCGGGAGGTCCTACGAGCAGTACTTC. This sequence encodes CSARSGGRSYEQYF.

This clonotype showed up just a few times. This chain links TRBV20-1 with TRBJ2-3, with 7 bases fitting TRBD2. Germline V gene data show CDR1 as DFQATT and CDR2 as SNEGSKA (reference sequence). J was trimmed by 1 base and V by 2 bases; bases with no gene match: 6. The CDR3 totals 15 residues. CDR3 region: CSARSAGVGTDTQYF. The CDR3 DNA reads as TGCAGTGCTAGATCCGCGGGAGTCGGCACAGATACGCAGTATTTT.

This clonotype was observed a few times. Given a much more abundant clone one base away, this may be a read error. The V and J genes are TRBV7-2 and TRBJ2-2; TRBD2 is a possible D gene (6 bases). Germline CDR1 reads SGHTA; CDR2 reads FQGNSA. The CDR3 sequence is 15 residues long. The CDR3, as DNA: TGTGCCAGCAGCTCCCCCCAGGGACTGGTCGGGGCGCTGTTTTTT. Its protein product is CASSSPQGLVGALFF.

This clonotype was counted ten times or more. This CDR3 reads CASSPGLALTGELFF. CDR3 coding DNA: TGTGCCAGCAGCCCGGGACTAGCGCTTACCGGGGAGCTGTTTTTT. The chain joins TRBV7-6 to TRBJ2-2; TRBD2 matches at 10 bases. This CDR3 region has 15 residues. Trimming took 5 bases from V and 5 from J; bases not matched to a gene: 5. CDR1 SGHVS and CDR2 FNYEAQ come from the germline V gene.

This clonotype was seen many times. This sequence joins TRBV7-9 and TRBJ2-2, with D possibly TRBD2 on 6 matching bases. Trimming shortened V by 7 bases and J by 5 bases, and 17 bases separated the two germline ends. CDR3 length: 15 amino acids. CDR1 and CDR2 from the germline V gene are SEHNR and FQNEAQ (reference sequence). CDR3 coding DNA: TGTGCCAGCATGAGAAACGGGGGTGGAACCGGGGAGCTGTTTTTT. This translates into CASMRNGGGTGELFF.

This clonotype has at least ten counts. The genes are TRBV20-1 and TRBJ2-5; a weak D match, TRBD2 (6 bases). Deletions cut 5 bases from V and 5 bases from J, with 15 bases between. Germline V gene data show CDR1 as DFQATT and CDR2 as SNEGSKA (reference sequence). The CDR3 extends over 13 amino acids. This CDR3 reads CSAGLFARETQYF. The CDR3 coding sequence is TGCAGTGCTGGACTATTCGCTCGGGAGACCCAGTACTTC.

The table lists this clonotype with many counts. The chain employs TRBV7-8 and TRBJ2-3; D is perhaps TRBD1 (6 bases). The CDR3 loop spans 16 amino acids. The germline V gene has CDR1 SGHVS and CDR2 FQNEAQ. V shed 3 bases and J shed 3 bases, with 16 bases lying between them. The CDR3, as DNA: TGTGCCAGCAGCTTTTTACCTCACAGGGCTACAGATACGCAGTATTTT. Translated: CASSFLPHRATDTQYF.

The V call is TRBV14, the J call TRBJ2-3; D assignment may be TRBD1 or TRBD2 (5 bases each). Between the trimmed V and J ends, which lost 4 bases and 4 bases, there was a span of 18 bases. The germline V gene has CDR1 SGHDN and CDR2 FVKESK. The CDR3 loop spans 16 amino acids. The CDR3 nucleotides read TGTGCCAGCAGCCTCGGGACGGCCCGAGGAGCAGATACGCAGTATTTT. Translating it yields CASSLGTARGADTQYF.

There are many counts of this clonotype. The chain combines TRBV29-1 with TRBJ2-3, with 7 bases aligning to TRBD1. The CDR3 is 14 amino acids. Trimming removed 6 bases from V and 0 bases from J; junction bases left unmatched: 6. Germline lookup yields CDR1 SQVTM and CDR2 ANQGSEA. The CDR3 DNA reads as TGCAGCGTCGAGGGGGCGCCGAGCACAGATACGCAGTATTTT. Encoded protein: CSVEGAPSTDTQYF.

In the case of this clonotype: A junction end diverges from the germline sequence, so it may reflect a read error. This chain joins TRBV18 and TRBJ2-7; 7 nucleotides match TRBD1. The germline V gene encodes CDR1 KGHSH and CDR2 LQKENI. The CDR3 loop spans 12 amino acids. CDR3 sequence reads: CASSPQGNEQYF. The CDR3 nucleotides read TGTGCCAGCTCCCCACAGGGGAACGAGCAGTACTTC.

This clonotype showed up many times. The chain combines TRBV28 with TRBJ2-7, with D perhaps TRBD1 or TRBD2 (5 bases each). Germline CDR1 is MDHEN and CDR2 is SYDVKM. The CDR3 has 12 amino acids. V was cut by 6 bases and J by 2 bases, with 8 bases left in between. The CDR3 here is CASRGDPYEQYF. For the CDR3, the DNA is TGTGCCAGCAGAGGGGACCCCTACGAGCAGTACTTC.

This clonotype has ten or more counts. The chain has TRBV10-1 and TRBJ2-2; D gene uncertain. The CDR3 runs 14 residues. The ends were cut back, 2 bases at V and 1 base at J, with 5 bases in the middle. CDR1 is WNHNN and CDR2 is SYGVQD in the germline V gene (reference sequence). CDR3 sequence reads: CASSEGRNTGELFF. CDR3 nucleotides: TGCGCCAGCAGTGAGGGGCGGAACACCGGGGAGCTGTTTTTT.

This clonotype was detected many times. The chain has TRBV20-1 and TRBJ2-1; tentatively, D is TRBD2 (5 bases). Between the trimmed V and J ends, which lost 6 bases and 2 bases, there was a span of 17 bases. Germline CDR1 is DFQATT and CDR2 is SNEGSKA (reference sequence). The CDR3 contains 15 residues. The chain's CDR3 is CSAQGSQLAYNEQFF. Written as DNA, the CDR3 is TGCAGTGCACAAGGGAGCCAGTTAGCCTACAATGAGCAGTTCTTC.

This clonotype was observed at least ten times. The CDR3 reads CASSPHVRGSTGELFF. The CDR3 nucleotides are TGTGCCAGCAGTCCCCACGTTAGGGGCTCCACCGGGGAGCTGTTTTTT. This rearrangement joins TRBV28 to TRBJ2-2, with D perhaps TRBD1 (5 bases). The V and J ends lost 5 bases and 4 bases respectively, with 17 bases between them. CDR1 MDHEN and CDR2 SYDVKM come from the germline V gene. The CDR3 runs to 16 residues.